These 8 T cell receptor beta chains originate from one sample sequenced in a study of T cell changes during pregnancy in multiple sclerosis (dated by TCRdb to 2018 to 2020). Library construction relied on the immunoSEQ multiplex PCR assay. As stored in TCRdb, this immuneACCESS dataset retains in-frame rearrangements with V and J assigned. A fraction of the clones does not appear; measured against another copy, unresolved V genes explain less than half of the discrepancy, and the remainder lacks a known reason. Within this sample are tens of thousands of clones, with 75% to 95% of them counted one time only. About 2.3% of the sample belongs to the ten largest clones. Sequenced material: peripheral blood, taken in the third trimester of pregnancy. Receptors originate from a female donor in good health, enrolled as a control in a pregnancy study.

This rearrangement joins TRBV19 to TRBJ2-7; D may be TRBD2 (6 bases). CDR1 is LNHDA, CDR2 SQIVND, per germline (reference sequence). This CDR3 region has 14 residues. V was pared by 5 bases and J by 6 bases, with 17 bases between. The CDR3 DNA sequence: TGTGCCAGTAGTCCCCGGGAGCGACGTTCCGAGCAGTACTTC. Its translation: CASSPRERRSEQYF. The variable domain in full, with the rest retrieved from reference TRBV19 and TRBJ2-7, is DGGITQSPKYLFRKEGQNVTLSCEQNLNHDAMYWYRQDPGQGLRLIYYSQIVNDFQKGDIAEGYSVSREKKESFPLTVTSAQKNPTAFYLCASSPRERRSEQYFGPGTRLTVT.

The V and J genes are TRBV5-1 and TRBJ2-1; D is unclear. The CDR3 has 14 amino acids. Germline V lookup: CDR1 SGHRS, CDR2 YFSETQ. Trimming shortened V by 0 bases and J by 5 bases, and 9 bases separated the two germline ends. Here the CDR3 DNA reads TGCGCCAGCAGCTTGGAGAGCCGAAACAATGAGCAGTTCTTC. It codes for CASSLESRNNEQFF.

This sequence joins TRBV6-4 and TRBJ1-2; 7 bases align to TRBD1. CDR1 is MRHNA and CDR2 is SNTAGT in the germline V gene. The CDR3 runs 16 residues. V lost 0 bases to trimming and J lost 8 bases; unmatched junction nucleotides: 12. In DNA form, the CDR3 reads TGTGCCAGCAGTGACTCCGGTACCCCCGGAGGGGGCGGCTACACCTTC. It codes for CASSDSGTPGGGGYTF.

The chain joins TRBV16 to TRBJ2-6, with D uncertain. The germline CDR1 and CDR2 sequences are KGHSY and FQNENV. CDR3 length: 15 residues. Trimming left V 0 bases short and J 0 bases short, with 3 bases between. The CDR3 protein is CASSQSRSGANVLTF. The CDR3 DNA is TGTGCCAGCAGCCAATCCCGCTCTGGGGCCAACGTCCTGACTTTC.

The J gene is TRBJ1-1, the V gene TRBV6-5; D gene unclear. The V and J ends lost 7 bases and 0 bases respectively, with 9 bases between them. CDR3 length: 13 amino acids. Per the germline V gene, CDR1 is MNHEY and CDR2 is SVGAGI. The CDR3 protein is CASTRKLNTEAFF. Written as DNA, the CDR3 is TGTGCCAGCACTAGGAAACTGAACACTGAAGCTTTCTTT.

The chain couples TRBV25-1 to TRBJ1-1, with D possibly being TRBD1 (5 bases). The CDR3 contains 15 residues. CDR1 is MGHDK and CDR2 is SYGVNS in the germline V gene. V lost 4 bases to trimming and J lost 1 base, with 13 bases between them. DNA of the CDR3: TGTGCCAGCAGTGCACCGGGACTGCCGAACACTGAAGCTTTCTTT. Translating gives CASSAPGLPNTEAFF.

The V call is TRBV6-6, the J call TRBJ1-1; D is unclear. Germline assignment: CDR1 MNHNY and CDR2 SVGAGI (reference sequence). The CDR3 contains 14 residues. The V and J ends lost 0 bases and 9 bases respectively, with 14 bases between them. The CDR3 bases are TGTGCCAGCAGTTACTCGGCACAAGATAAACAAGCTTTCTTT. Translation gives CASSYSAQDKQAFF.

J is TRBJ1-2 and V is TRBV28; 7 nucleotides align to TRBD1. CDR1 is MDHEN, CDR2 SYDVKM, per germline. V was clipped by 2 bases and J by 2 bases; unmatched bases: 2. The CDR3 extends over 14 amino acids. The CDR3 here is CASSLTGANYGYTF. The CDR3 coding sequence is TGTGCCAGCAGTTTAACAGGGGCGAACTATGGCTACACCTTC.